These 21 T cell receptor beta chains originate from one sample sequenced in a study of Ad26.COV2.S vaccination and SARS-CoV-2 variants. The data were produced by immunoSEQ multiplex PCR, yet TCRdb's version contains in-frame clones alone and is incomplete. The table records roughly 180,000 clones, approximately 90% of them present only once. Sample: peripheral blood, taken after recovery from COVID-19. Every receptor here comes from a human donor who had recovered from COVID-19.

The V and J genes are TRBV2 and TRBJ1-2; maybe TRBD1 (6 bases). The germline CDR1 and CDR2 sequences are SNHLY and FYNNEI. This CDR3 has 19 residues. V was clipped by 6 bases and J by 4 bases, with 30 bases between them. The DNA of the CDR3 is TGTGCCAGCAGAGATATCGACCCTTACAGGGATAGTAGGGTCTATGGCTACACCTTC. As protein: CASRDIDPYRDSRVYGYTF.

V and J are TRBV18 and TRBJ2-7; 9 bases fit TRBD2. This CDR3 comprises 18 residues. Germline CDR1 reads KGHSH; CDR2 reads LQKENI. V shed 3 bases and J 1 base; nucleotides not matched to a gene: 13. CDR3 in amino acids: CASSPNLGLAGPSYEQYF. CDR3 in DNA: TGTGCCAGCTCACCGAATCTCGGGCTAGCGGGACCTTCCTACGAGCAGTACTTC.

The chain couples TRBV13 to TRBJ2-7; 12 bases align to TRBD2. Germline V CDR1 and CDR2: PRHDT, FYEKMQ (reference sequence). The CDR3 spans 17 residues. The V segment lost 6 bases and the J segment 7 bases; nucleotides outside the gene matches: 16. CDR3 nucleotide sequence: TGTGCCAGCAGTCAAAGACTAGCGGGGGAACACGCTCGGGAGCAGTACTTC. Its translation: CASSQRLAGEHAREQYF.

This clone occurred many times. The V call is TRBV14, the J call TRBJ2-7; D ambiguous. Germline CDR1 and CDR2: SGHDN and FVKESK. The CDR3 spans 12 residues. V was pared by 2 bases and J by 0 bases, with 2 bases between. CDR3 sequence reads: CASSQSSYEQYF. As DNA, the CDR3 is TGTGCCAGCAGCCAAAGCTCCTACGAGCAGTACTTC.

The CDR3 spells CASKVGGMGEQFF. DNA of the CDR3: TGTGCCAGCAAAGTAGGGGGGATGGGTGAGCAGTTCTTC. The chain carries TRBV2 and TRBJ2-1, with D perhaps given as TRBD1 or TRBD2 (6 bases each). The germline V gene encodes CDR1 SNHLY and CDR2 FYNNEI. Trimming stripped 7 bases from V and 9 bases from J, with 16 bases between. This CDR3 has 13 amino acids. Full variable domain (missing parts from reference TRBV2 and TRBJ2-1): EPEVTQTPSHQVTQMGQEVILRCVPISNHLYFYWYRQILGQKVEFLVSFYNNEISEKSEIFDDQFSVERPDGSNFTLKIRSTKLEDSAMYFCASKVGGMGEQFFGPGTRLTVL.

This sequence joins TRBV12-3 or TRBV12-4 and TRBJ2-7; D is undetermined. The CDR3 has 13 residues. V lost 6 bases, J lost 2 bases, and 11 bases lay in between. CDR3: CASSPHGTYEQYF. As DNA, the CDR3 is TGTGCCAGCAGCCCCCACGGTACCTACGAGCAGTACTTC.

The V and J genes are TRBV7-9 and TRBJ1-4; weak D call: TRBD1 (5 bases). Trimming took off 5 bases at V and 4 bases at J, with 8 bases between the two ends. The CDR3 is 13 residues long. Germline CDR1 is SEHNR and CDR2 is FQNEAQ (reference sequence). In nucleotides, the CDR3 is TGTGCCAGCAGCCTACAGGTTAATGAAAAACTGTTTTTT. It codes for CASSLQVNEKLFF.

The chain uses TRBV6-5 and TRBJ2-5, with D possibly TRBD2 on 5 matching bases. The CDR3 is made up of 14 amino acids. Germline V lookup: CDR1 MNHEY, CDR2 SVGAGI. Trimming cost V 6 bases and J 5 bases, with 16 bases left between them. CDR3 bases: TGTGCCAGCAGGATCCCCGGGGTGTGGGAGACCCAGTACTTC. This encodes CASRIPGVWETQYF.

V gene TRBV3-1 (or the pseudogene TRBV3-2) combines with J gene TRBJ2-1; 9 nucleotides agree with TRBD2. With 5 bases clipped from V and 4 bases from J, the junction kept 6 bases outside the gene matches. The CDR3 consists of 15 residues. From germline, CDR1 is LGHDT and CDR2 YNNKEL (reference sequence). The CDR3 region is CASSGLAGSYNEQFF. The DNA for the CDR3 is TGTGCCAGCAGCGGCCTAGCGGGATCGTACAATGAGCAGTTCTTC.

The rearrangement uses TRBV5-1 and TRBJ2-1; the match to TRBD2 covers 8 bases. V shed 4 bases and J 6 bases; nucleotides not matched to a gene: 12. This CDR3 has 16 residues. Germline assignment: CDR1 SGHRS and CDR2 YFSETQ. CDR3 sequence: CASSLTSGGGLNEQFF. The CDR3 nucleotides are TGCGCCAGCAGCCTCACTAGCGGAGGGGGGCTCAATGAGCAGTTCTTC.

In its sample, this clone was seen once. The V gene is TRBV27, the J gene TRBJ1-4; D is unclear. Trimming removed 7 bases from V and 8 bases from J, with 14 bases in between. The CDR3 length is 13 residues. Germline V lookup: CDR1 MNHEY, CDR2 SMNVEV (reference sequence). The CDR3 DNA reads as TGTGCCAGCAAGCCACGGGTGGGGGAAAAACTGTTTTTT. It yields the protein CASKPRVGEKLFF.

The chain uses TRBV9 and TRBJ2-2; TRBD2 matches at 11 bases. Looked up from germline, CDR1 is SGDLS and CDR2 is YYNGEE. V shed 4 bases and J 4 bases; nucleotides not matched to a gene: 15. The length of the CDR3 is 19 residues. The CDR3, as DNA: TGTGCCAGCAGCCACCCAGGGACTAGCGGACCTTGGGCCACCGGGGAGCTGTTTTTT. Translation: CASSHPGTSGPWATGELFF.

The V call is TRBV28, the J call TRBJ2-2, with D possibly called TRBD1 or TRBD2 (5 bases each). Between the trimmed V and J ends, which lost 5 bases and 4 bases, there was a span of 17 bases. Per the germline V gene, CDR1 is MDHEN and CDR2 is SYDVKM. CDR3 length: 16 residues. CDR3 coding DNA: TGTGCCAGCAGTCCTCACGTTGGGGGTGCCACCGGGGAGCTGTTTTTT. Translation: CASSPHVGGATGELFF.

The V and J genes are TRBV10-3 and TRBJ1-2; 12 bases line up with TRBD1. CDR1 is ENHRY and CDR2 is SYGVKD in the germline V gene. The CDR3 is 15 residues long. J gave up 6 bases and V 6 bases, and 8 bases lay outside the gene matches. CDR3 in amino acids: CAISPGTGGPNGYTF. In nucleotides, the CDR3 is TGTGCCATCAGCCCCGGGACAGGGGGCCCCAATGGCTACACCTTC.

The CDR3 reads CASRWIPHVEEYTF. CDR3 coding DNA: TGTGCCAGCAGGTGGATCCCCCATGTCGAGGAATACACCTTC. The V gene is TRBV13, the J gene TRBJ1-2; D unresolved. The CDR3 sequence is 14 residues long. Trimming removed 6 bases from V and 11 bases from J, with 22 bases in between. The V gene's germline CDR1 is PRHDT and CDR2 FYEKMQ (reference sequence). Filled out from reference TRBV13 and TRBJ1-2, the complete variable domain reads AAGVIQSPRHLIKEKRETATLKCYPIPRHDTVYWYQQGPGQDPQFLISFYEKMQSDKGSIPDRFSAQQFSDYHSELNMSSLELGDSALYFCASRWIPHVEEYTFGSGTRLTVV.

The chain couples TRBV7-6 to TRBJ1-1, with D tentatively TRBD1 (5 bases). The germline V gene has CDR1 SGHVS and CDR2 FNYEAQ. Trimming left V 1 base short and J 5 bases short, with 8 bases between. The CDR3 runs 13 residues. CDR3 protein: CASSLEGKTEAFF. The CDR3 DNA follows: TGTGCCAGCAGCTTAGAGGGGAAGACTGAAGCTTTCTTT.

The V gene is TRBV10-3, the J gene TRBJ2-5; TRBD2 agrees at 13 bases. The length of the CDR3 is 17 residues. J gave up 2 bases and V 3 bases, and 6 bases lay outside the gene matches. CDR1 is ENHRY and CDR2 is SYGVKD in the germline V gene. CDR3 coding DNA: TGTGCCATCAGTGACCAAGGACTAGCGGGGGTACAAGAGACCCAGTACTTC. This gives the protein CAISDQGLAGVQETQYF.

The CDR3 nucleotides read TGTGCCAGCAGCTTAGGAACCAGCGAGCAGTACTTC. This sequence encodes CASSLGTSEQYF. V usage is TRBV7-9 and J usage is TRBJ2-7, with no clear D. V lost 1 base and J 6 bases, leaving 7 bases between the germline ends. Germline loops: CDR1 SEHNR, CDR2 FQNEAQ (reference sequence). The CDR3 has 12 amino acids.

CDR3 protein: CAISEPSTNEKLFF. The CDR3 DNA reads TGTGCCATCAGTGAACCGTCAACTAATGAAAAACTGTTTTTT. The rearrangement links TRBV10-3 to TRBJ1-4; D gene unclear. The V gene's germline CDR1 is ENHRY and CDR2 SYGVKD. This CDR3 contains 14 residues. V shed 3 bases and J shed 0 bases, with 5 bases lying between them.

The chain joins TRBV5-1 to TRBJ1-6; D is possibly TRBD1 (6 bases). This CDR3 comprises 15 residues. The germline CDR1 and CDR2 sequences are SGHRS and YFSETQ. V was pared by 2 bases and J by 7 bases, with 13 bases between. The CDR3 nucleotides are TGCGCCAGCAGCTTCACGGGACAAAGCAATTCACCCCTCCACTTT. Translating gives CASSFTGQSNSPLHF. Full variable domain (remainder filled in from reference TRBV5-1 and TRBJ1-6): KAGVTQTPRYLIKTRGQQVTLSCSPISGHRSVSWYQQTPGQGLQFLFEYFSETQRNKGNFPGRFSGRQFSNSRSEMNVSTLELGDSALYLCASSFTGQSNSPLHFGNGTRLTVT.

This chain uses TRBV28 with TRBJ1-2, with 10 bases that match TRBD1. This CDR3 contains 15 residues. V trimming: 5 bases; J trimming: 14 bases; junction bases outside the gene matches: 17. CDR1 and CDR2 (germline): MDHEN, SYDVKM. The CDR3 spells CASSLPRRTGGSWTF. CDR3 nucleotides: TGTGCCAGCAGTCTACCCCGTCGGACAGGGGGTTCGTGGACCTTC.